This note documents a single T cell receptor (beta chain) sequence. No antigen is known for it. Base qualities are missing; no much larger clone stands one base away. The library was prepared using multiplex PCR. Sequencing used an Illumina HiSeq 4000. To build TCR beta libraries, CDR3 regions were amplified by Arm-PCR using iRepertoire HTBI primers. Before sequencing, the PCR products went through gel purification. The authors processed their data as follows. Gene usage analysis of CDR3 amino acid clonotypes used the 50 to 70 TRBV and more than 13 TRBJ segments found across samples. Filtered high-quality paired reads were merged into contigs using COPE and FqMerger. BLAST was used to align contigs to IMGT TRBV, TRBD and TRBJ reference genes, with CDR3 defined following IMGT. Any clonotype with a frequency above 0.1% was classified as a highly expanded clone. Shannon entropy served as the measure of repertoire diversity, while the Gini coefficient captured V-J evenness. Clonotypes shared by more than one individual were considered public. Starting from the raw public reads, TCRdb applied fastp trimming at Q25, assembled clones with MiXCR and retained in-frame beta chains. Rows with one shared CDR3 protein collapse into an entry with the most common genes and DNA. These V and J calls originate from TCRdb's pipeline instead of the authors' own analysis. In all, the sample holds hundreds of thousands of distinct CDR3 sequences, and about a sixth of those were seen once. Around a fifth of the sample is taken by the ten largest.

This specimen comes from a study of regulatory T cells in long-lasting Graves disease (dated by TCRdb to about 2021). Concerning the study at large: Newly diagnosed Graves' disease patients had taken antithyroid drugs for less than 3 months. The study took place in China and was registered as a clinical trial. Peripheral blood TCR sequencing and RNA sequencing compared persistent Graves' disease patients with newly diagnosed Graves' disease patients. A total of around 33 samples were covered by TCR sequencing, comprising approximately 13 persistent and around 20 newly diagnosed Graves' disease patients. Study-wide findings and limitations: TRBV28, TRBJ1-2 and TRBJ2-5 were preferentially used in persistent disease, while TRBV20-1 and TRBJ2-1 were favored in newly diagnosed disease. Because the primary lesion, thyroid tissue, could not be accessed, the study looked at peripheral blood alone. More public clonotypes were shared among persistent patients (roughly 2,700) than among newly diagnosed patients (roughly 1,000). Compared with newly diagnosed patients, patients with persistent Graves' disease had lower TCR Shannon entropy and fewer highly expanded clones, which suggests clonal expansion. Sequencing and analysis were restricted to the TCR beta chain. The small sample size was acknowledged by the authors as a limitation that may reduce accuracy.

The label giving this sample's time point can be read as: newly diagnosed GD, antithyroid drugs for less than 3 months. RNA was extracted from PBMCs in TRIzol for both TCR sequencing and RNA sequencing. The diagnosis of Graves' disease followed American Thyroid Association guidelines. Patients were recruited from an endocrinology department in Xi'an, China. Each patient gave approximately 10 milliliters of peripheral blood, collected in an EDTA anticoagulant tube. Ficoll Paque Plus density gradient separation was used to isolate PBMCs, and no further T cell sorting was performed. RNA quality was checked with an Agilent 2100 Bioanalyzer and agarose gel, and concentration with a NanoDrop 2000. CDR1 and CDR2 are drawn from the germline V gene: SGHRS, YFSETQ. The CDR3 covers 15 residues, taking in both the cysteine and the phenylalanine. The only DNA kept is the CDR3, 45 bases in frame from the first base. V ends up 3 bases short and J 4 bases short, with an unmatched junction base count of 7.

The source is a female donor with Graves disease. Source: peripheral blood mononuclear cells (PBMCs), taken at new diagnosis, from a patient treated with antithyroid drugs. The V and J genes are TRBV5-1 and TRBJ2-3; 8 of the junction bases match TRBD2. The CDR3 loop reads CASSSERERADTQYF. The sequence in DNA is TGCGCCAGCAGCTCCGAGCGGGAGAGAGCAGATACGCAGTATTTT. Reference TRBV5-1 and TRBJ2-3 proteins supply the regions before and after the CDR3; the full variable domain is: KAGVTQTPRYLIKTRGQQVTLSCSPISGHRSVSWYQQTPGQGLQFLFEYFSETQRNKGNFPGRFSGRQFSNSRSEMNVSTLELGDSALYLCASSSERERADTQYFGPGTRLTVL.